These 18 T cell receptor beta chains were all obtained from the same sample, sequenced in a study of control samples from healthy donors and cancer patients (dated by TCRdb to 2020 to 2022). Library preparation employed the immunoSEQ multiplex PCR assay. The source is immuneACCESS, and TCRdb retained only in-frame sequences with V and J called. Part of the clones is not carried over; for the studies checked, unresolved V genes explain less than half of this, and the remainder is unexplained. For this sample there are 150,000 to 200,000 clones; more than 80% appear just once. In total, the top ten clones hold 1.3% to 1.5% of the sample. Specimen: blood. These receptor sequences come from a man younger than 40 in good health.

This chain connects TRBV9 to TRBJ1-2; 8 nucleotides line up with TRBD1. CDR3 length: 14 amino acids. Germline trimming cut 4 bases from V and 4 bases from J; bases unmatched to any gene: 6. CDR1 and CDR2 (germline): SGDLS, YYNGEE. For the CDR3, the DNA is TGTGCCAGCAGCCCCAGACAGGGGTCCTATGGCTACACCTTC. Amino acids: CASSPRQGSYGYTF.

This rearrangement joins TRBV27 to TRBJ2-1, with TRBD2 identical over 10 bases. J gave up 10 bases and V 5 bases, and 14 bases lay outside the gene matches. Germline-derived CDR1 and CDR2 are MNHEY and SMNVEV (reference sequence). CDR3 length equals 16 residues. The CDR3 DNA reads as TGTGCCAGCAGTAACACCGGGACTAGCGTGAAAATGGAGCAGTTCTTC. This encodes CASSNTGTSVKMEQFF.

The chain couples TRBV4-1 to TRBJ1-3; D is unclear. The CDR3 has 12 residues. The germline gives CDR1 MGHRA, CDR2 YSYEKL. V was trimmed by 7 bases and J by 4 bases, leaving 8 bases between them. This CDR3 reads CASKGGGNTIYF. CDR3 nucleotides: TGCGCCAGCAAGGGCGGCGGAAACACCATATATTTT.

DNA for the CDR3: TGTGCCAGCAGCGCGGACAGGTTGAGCAATCAGCCCCAGCATTTT. It codes for CASSADRLSNQPQHF. The V call is TRBV6-5, the J call TRBJ1-5; 7 bases align to TRBD1. The germline gives CDR1 MNHEY, CDR2 SVGAGI. V was clipped by 6 bases and J by 1 base; unmatched bases: 6. This CDR3 is built from 15 residues.

V is TRBV4-1 and J is TRBJ1-6; D is uncertain. Between the trimmed V and J ends, which lost 8 bases and 4 bases, there was a span of 12 bases. The V gene's germline CDR1 is MGHRA and CDR2 YSYEKL. The CDR3 has 14 amino acids. CDR3 sequence reads: CASASTAYNSPLHF. The CDR3 DNA sequence: TGCGCCAGCGCCTCGACTGCGTATAATTCACCCCTCCACTTT.

The chain links TRBV7-6 to TRBJ1-2, with TRBD1 matching 9 bases. Germline CDR1 reads SGHVS; CDR2 reads FNYEAQ. This CDR3 is built from 14 residues. V gave up 6 bases and J gave up 5 bases; unmatched junction bases: 7. This CDR3 is CASSPTGGLYGYTF. CDR3 DNA sequence: TGTGCCAGCAGTCCGACAGGGGGGCTTTATGGCTACACCTTC.

The rearrangement links TRBV7-9 to TRBJ1-1; D possibly corresponds to TRBD1 (6 bases). The germline V gene encodes CDR1 SEHNR and CDR2 FQNEAQ (reference sequence). CDR3 length: 18 residues. Trimming stripped 4 bases from V and 3 bases from J, with 24 bases between. In DNA form, the CDR3 reads TGTGCCAGCAGCTCCCTTTCACAGGGAGGTGTAGCGGACACTGAAGCTTTCTTT. Amino acids: CASSSLSQGGVADTEAFF.

This clone turned up a few times. This rearrangement joins TRBV6-1 to TRBJ1-1, with TRBD1 matching over 8 bases. This CDR3 contains 17 residues. Germline V gene lookup returns CDR1 MNHNS and CDR2 SASEGT. The junction had 13 bases not matched to a gene; V was cut back by 0 bases and J by 7 bases. The CDR3 region is CASSEALSGRGQSEAFF. The CDR3 bases are TGTGCCAGCAGTGAAGCGCTTTCTGGCAGGGGGCAAAGTGAAGCTTTCTTT.

V gene TRBV11-2 combines with J gene TRBJ2-5; maybe TRBD2 (6 bases). Trimming shortened V by 5 bases and J by 4 bases, and 14 bases separated the two germline ends. CDR1 and CDR2 from the germline V gene are SGHAT and FQNNGV. The CDR3 is 14 residues long. Written as DNA, the CDR3 is TGTGCCAGCAGCGCGACTAGGGCGCGAGAGACCCAGTACTTC. Its protein is CASSATRARETQYF.

The chain is built from TRBV6-2 or TRBV6-3 and TRBJ1-1; D perhaps matches TRBD1 (6 bases). Germline V CDR1 and CDR2: MNHEY, SVGEGT. CDR3 length: 14 residues. Trimming took 2 bases from V and 2 from J, leaving 9 bases between them. CDR3 DNA sequence: TGTGCCAGCAGTTACGGGACACCCAACACTGAAGCTTTCTTT. Translation gives CASSYGTPNTEAFF.

The J gene is TRBJ2-1, the V gene TRBV7-2; TRBD2 agrees at 7 bases. With 5 bases clipped from V and 0 bases from J, the junction kept 7 bases outside the gene matches. The CDR3 sequence is 16 residues long. In germline, CDR1 is SGHTA, CDR2 FQGNSA. In DNA, the CDR3 is TGTGCCAGCAGCAACCGGGACTACCACTCCTACAATGAGCAGTTCTTC. Its protein is CASSNRDYHSYNEQFF.

The chain is built from TRBV9 and TRBJ2-1; possible D gene TRBD2, 6 bases. The CDR3 extends over 14 amino acids. Germline assignment: CDR1 SGDLS and CDR2 YYNGEE. Trimming cost V 4 bases and J 4 bases, with 12 bases left between them. CDR3 coding DNA: TGTGCCAGCAGCCCCGCTAGCGCTTACAATGAGCAGTTCTTC. Translation: CASSPASAYNEQFF.

The chain uses TRBV11-3 and TRBJ2-7; tentative D call: TRBD1 (6 bases). This CDR3 is built from 13 residues. V lost 3 bases and J lost 5, with 11 bases in between. Germline V gives CDR1 SGHNT, CDR2 YENEEA. The CDR3 DNA reads as TGTGCCAGCAGCTTGGGGTACAGGGACGAGCAGTACTTC. Protein sequence: CASSLGYRDEQYF.

The gene calls are TRBV9 and TRBJ2-2; the D gene could be TRBD1 or TRBD2 (5 bases each). The CDR3 spans 15 residues. V lost 1 base to trimming and J lost 1 base, with 8 bases between them. Per the germline V gene, CDR1 is SGDLS and CDR2 is YYNGEE. The CDR3 here is CASSVLGENTGELFF. CDR3 DNA: TGTGCCAGCAGCGTATTGGGGGAGAACACCGGGGAGCTGTTTTTT.

V usage is TRBV6-1 and J usage is TRBJ2-7, with D hard to call. Per the germline V gene, CDR1 is MNHNS and CDR2 is SASEGT. With 0 bases removed from V and 2 bases from J, the gap between germline ends came to 11 bases. CDR3 length equals 15 residues. The CDR3 protein is CASSEAPSSPYEQYF. In DNA form, the CDR3 reads TGTGCCAGCAGTGAAGCCCCGAGTAGCCCCTACGAGCAGTACTTC.

CDR3 sequence reads: CASSSLAGARYEQYF. The CDR3 coding sequence is TGTGCCAGCAGCTCATTAGCGGGAGCTCGCTACGAGCAGTACTTC. The chain recombines TRBV7-8 with TRBJ2-7; TRBD2 matches at 9 bases. The V gene end was trimmed by 4 bases and the J gene end by 3 bases; junction bases not matched to a gene: 7. The CDR3 runs to 15 residues. Germline CDR1 SGHVS, CDR2 FQNEAQ. The whole variable domain, remainder taken from reference TRBV7-8 and TRBJ2-7, is GAGVSQSPRYKVAKRGQDVALRCDPISGHVSLFWYQQALGQGPEFLTYFQNEAQLDKSGLPSDRFFAERPEGSVSTLKIQRTQQEDSAVYLCASSSLAGARYEQYFGPGTRLTVT.

The chain links TRBV7-2 to TRBJ1-4; 9 bases map to TRBD1. V trimming: 1 base; J trimming: 7 bases; junction bases outside the gene matches: 7. Germline CDR1 and CDR2: SGHTA and FQGNSA. The CDR3 sequence is 16 residues long. This CDR3 reads CASSLVTGGAGEKLFF. CDR3 sequence (DNA): TGTGCCAGCAGCTTAGTCACAGGGGGCGCCGGTGAAAAACTGTTTTTT. Full variable domain (remainder filled in from reference TRBV7-2 and TRBJ1-4): GAGVSQSPSNKVTEKGKDVELRCDPISGHTALYWYRQSLGQGLEFLIYFQGNSAPDKSGLPSDRFSAERTGGSVSTLTIQRTQQEDSAVYLCASSLVTGGAGEKLFFGSGTQLSVL.

The CDR3 region is CASSQAQETQYF. CDR3 nucleotides: TGTGCCAGCAGCCAGGCCCAAGAGACCCAGTACTTC. The chain links TRBV14 to TRBJ2-5; D is unresolved. This CDR3 contains 12 residues. Germline CDR1 is SGHDN and CDR2 is FVKESK. V lost 3 bases and J 1 base, leaving 3 bases between the germline ends.